The 28 T cell receptor beta chains in this list originate from one sample, sequenced in a study of T cells in Graves' hyperthyroidism and ophthalmopathy. Researchers amplified the TCR beta CDR3 regions from RNA transcripts. A first-round RT-PCR of the TCR CDR3 used the HTBI primer set. TCRdb processed the multiplex PCR reads anew with MiXCR; each CDR3 protein has one entry. The data hold around 520,000 distinct CDR3 sequences, with approximately 15% observed a single time. Sequences were obtained from blood. These receptors were obtained from a woman aged 40 to 50 with Graves' hyperthyroidism.

This clonotype was seen at least ten times. This chain uses TRBV20-1 with TRBJ2-7; D is uncertain. V shed 2 bases and J shed 3 bases, with 5 bases lying between them. In germline, CDR1 is DFQATT, CDR2 SNEGSKA (reference sequence). This CDR3 is 11 amino acids long. In DNA form, the CDR3 reads TGCAGTGCTAGACCAGTCTACGAGCAGTACTTC. Protein product: CSARPVYEQYF.

This clonotype was observed at least ten times. This chain uses TRBV28 with TRBJ2-1; 9 bases fit TRBD1. With V trimmed by 5 bases and J by 3 bases, 5 bases remained unmatched. Per germline, CDR1 MDHEN and CDR2 SYDVKM. This CDR3 contains 15 residues. In DNA form, the CDR3 reads TGTGCCAGCAGTACTATGGGACAGGGCTACAATGAGCAGTTCTTC. It is translated as CASSTMGQGYNEQFF.

This clonotype was detected many times. V and J are TRBV11-2 and TRBJ2-7; D perhaps matches TRBD1 (7 bases). CDR1 is SGHAT, CDR2 FQNNGV, per germline. The CDR3 has 14 residues. Trimming left V 1 base short and J 2 bases short, with 9 bases between. The CDR3 loop is CASSLGRGAYEQYF. The DNA for the CDR3 is TGTGCCAGCAGCTTAGGCAGGGGGGCCTACGAGCAGTACTTC.

The CDR3 sequence: CATSRDLNSDQPQHF. DNA of the CDR3: TGTGCCACCAGCAGAGATCTTAACAGCGACCAGCCCCAGCATTTT. The rearrangement links TRBV15 to TRBJ1-5; no definite D call. The CDR3 is 15 amino acids. V gave up 0 bases and J gave up 7 bases, with 13 bases separating them. CDR1 is LNHNV and CDR2 is YYDKDF in the germline V gene (reference sequence).

The chain couples TRBV28 to TRBJ2-5; 7 bases fit TRBD1. The trim removed 4 bases at V and 5 bases at J, leaving 16 bases unmatched. The CDR3 totals 17 residues. The germline CDR1 and CDR2 sequences are MDHEN and SYDVKM. The CDR3 nucleotides are TGTGCCAGCAGTTACTCCTACGGGCAGGGGGACCCCGAGACCCAGTACTTC. Translating gives CASSYSYGQGDPETQYF.

This clonotype was seen ten or more times. V gene TRBV12-3 or TRBV12-4 combines with J gene TRBJ2-3; possibly TRBD2 for D (6 bases). There are 15 residues in the CDR3. V was cut by 2 bases and J by 1 base, with 10 bases left in between. CDR3 loop: CASSLHTGGTDTQYF. The CDR3 bases are TGTGCCAGCAGTTTACATACGGGGGGCACAGATACGCAGTATTTT.

The sample holds many counts of this clonotype. V usage is TRBV28 and J usage is TRBJ2-4, with D perhaps matching TRBD2 (7 bases). In germline, CDR1 is MDHEN, CDR2 SYDVKM. The CDR3 runs to 17 residues. V lost 10 bases and J 0 bases, leaving 22 bases between the germline ends. The CDR3 DNA reads as TGTGCCAACACCTTGGGGGGGGCCGGACTAGCCAAAAACATTCAGTACTTC. Protein sequence: CANTLGGAGLAKNIQYF.

This clonotype occurred a few times. The chain employs TRBV27 and TRBJ1-1, with D possibly matching TRBD1 (6 bases). V was pared by 4 bases and J by 3 bases, with 15 bases between. The germline CDR1 and CDR2 sequences are MNHEY and SMNVEV (reference sequence). This CDR3 comprises 15 residues. CDR3 nucleotides: TGTGCCAGCAGTTCGCAGGGGTTTGGGGACACTGAAGCTTTCTTT. It specifies CASSSQGFGDTEAFF.

This clonotype was seen just once. The genes are TRBV19 and TRBJ2-1; no clear D gene. This CDR3 contains 16 residues. Germline CDR1 LNHDA, CDR2 SQIVND (reference sequence). V was cut by 5 bases and J by 0 bases, with 14 bases left in between. The CDR3, as DNA: TGTGCCAGTAGTGACTTAGGAAAAACCTCCTACAATGAGCAGTTCTTC. This encodes CASSDLGKTSYNEQFF.

This clonotype was seen more than once but under ten times. The rearrangement joins TRBV29-1 to TRBJ2-1; D gene uncertain. This CDR3 comprises 14 residues. CDR1 and CDR2 from the germline V gene are SQVTM and ANQGSEA. Trimming left V 2 bases short and J 0 bases short, with 8 bases between. The CDR3 spells CSVEQESSYNEQFF. The CDR3 region has the DNA TGCAGCGTTGAACAGGAAAGCTCCTACAATGAGCAGTTCTTC.

CDR3 residues: CASSLGASNEKLFF. The CDR3 nucleotides read TGTGCCAGCAGCTTAGGGGCTTCTAATGAAAAACTGTTTTTT. The chain has TRBV7-9 and TRBJ1-4, with D unclear. Per germline, CDR1 SEHNR and CDR2 FQNEAQ (reference sequence). This CDR3 contains 14 residues. V was pared by 1 base and J by 3 bases, with 6 bases between.

The chain employs TRBV20-1 and TRBJ1-1; possibly TRBD1 for D (5 bases). The germline V gene has CDR1 DFQATT and CDR2 SNEGSKA (reference sequence). The CDR3 runs 15 residues. Trimming removed 0 bases from V and 2 bases from J, with 13 bases in between. CDR3 nucleotide sequence: TGCAGTGCTAGAGATTTCCAGGGACCAAACACTGAAGCTTTCTTT. It encodes CSARDFQGPNTEAFF.

This clonotype was counted a few times. The V call is TRBV5-6, the J call TRBJ1-3; D not resolved. The CDR3 loop spans 14 amino acids. Germline V gene sequence: CDR1 SGHDT, CDR2 YYEEEE. Trimming left V 6 bases short and J 0 bases short, with 10 bases between. The CDR3 region is CASTSWASGNTIYF. The CDR3 DNA reads as TGTGCCAGCACCTCGTGGGCCTCTGGAAACACCATATATTTT.

This clonotype was observed many times. The genes are TRBV20-1 and TRBJ2-3; 8 bases are shared with TRBD1. V trimming: 7 bases; J trimming: 5 bases; junction bases outside the gene matches: 5. The CDR3 sequence is 12 residues long. Germline V gene sequence: CDR1 DFQATT, CDR2 SNEGSKA (reference sequence). Here the CDR3 DNA reads TGCAGTGTGACAGGGGCCGGAGATACGCAGTATTTT. Residues: CSVTGAGDTQYF.

This clonotype was counted at least ten times. This chain connects TRBV6-1 to TRBJ2-7; TRBD1 might be the D (6 bases). The V gene lost 6 bases and the J gene lost 1 base, with 16 bases spanning the gap. Germline CDR1 reads MNHNS; CDR2 reads SASEGT. The CDR3 extends over 15 amino acids. The CDR3 sequence: CASRRTVQDSYEQYF. The CDR3 nucleotides read TGTGCCAGCAGGCGGACAGTTCAAGATTCCTACGAGCAGTACTTC.

The rearrangement uses TRBV19 and TRBJ1-2; 9 nucleotides agree with TRBD1. V shed 6 bases, J shed 4 bases, and the junction held 6 bases outside the gene matches. CDR1 and CDR2 (germline): LNHDA, SQIVND (reference sequence). This CDR3 comprises 14 residues. CDR3 region: CASRRPGQGYGYTF. The CDR3 DNA follows: TGTGCCAGTAGGAGGCCGGGACAGGGCTATGGCTACACCTTC.

This clonotype showed up just a few times. This rearrangement joins TRBV4-2 to TRBJ2-5; maybe TRBD2 (5 bases). The germline CDR1 and CDR2 sequences are LGHNA and YNFKEQ. V was shortened by 4 bases and J by 13 bases, with 13 bases between the two germline ends. The CDR3 contains 11 residues. The CDR3 nucleotides read TGTGCCAGCAGCCCTGGACTCCTAGTGTACTTC. Amino acid sequence: CASSPGLLVYF.

V usage is TRBV6-1 and J usage is TRBJ1-2; TRBD1 matches 8 bases. The V and J ends lost 6 bases and 8 bases, in that order; junction bases with no gene match: 14. This CDR3 spans 15 amino acids. The germline gives CDR1 MNHNS, CDR2 SASEGT. CDR3 in amino acids: CASRDPHTGGGGYTF. CDR3 bases: TGTGCCAGCAGGGACCCCCACACAGGGGGGGGGGGCTACACCTTC.

This clonotype was seen a few times. CDR3 nucleotides: TGTGCCAGCAGTTCCCGAGATAGCGGGATAACCTACGAGCAGTACTTC. Amino acids: CASSSRDSGITYEQYF. V and J are TRBV27 and TRBJ2-7, with TRBD2 identical over 8 bases. The CDR3 consists of 16 residues. The V gene end was trimmed by 4 bases and the J gene end by 2 bases; junction bases not matched to a gene: 10. Germline values: CDR1 MNHEY, CDR2 SMNVEV (reference sequence).

This chain connects TRBV6-1 to TRBJ2-1, with 14 bases matching TRBD2. CDR3 length equals 17 residues. The germline gives CDR1 MNHNS, CDR2 SASEGT. V trimming: 6 bases; J trimming: 1 base; junction bases outside the gene matches: 5. The CDR3: CASSKGLAGVSYNEQFF. CDR3 bases: TGTGCCAGCAGCAAGGGACTAGCGGGAGTATCCTACAATGAGCAGTTCTTC.

V usage is TRBV6-2 or TRBV6-3 and J usage is TRBJ2-3, with 7 bases that match TRBD1. Germline V gene data show CDR1 as MNHEY and CDR2 as SVGEGT. V lost 5 bases to trimming and J lost 1 base; unmatched junction nucleotides: 6. The CDR3 has 15 residues. In DNA form, the CDR3 reads TGTGCCAGCAGTACCCAGGGGGTGGGCACAGATACGCAGTATTTT. It translates to CASSTQGVGTDTQYF.

This clonotype showed up many times. The chain is built from TRBV20-1 and TRBJ2-7; 7 bases fit TRBD1. The CDR3 has 14 amino acids. J gave up 1 base and V 5 bases, and 8 bases lay outside the gene matches. Germline CDR1 DFQATT, CDR2 SNEGSKA (reference sequence). This chain's CDR3 is CSAQKGARSYEQYF. DNA for the CDR3: TGCAGTGCTCAAAAGGGGGCGCGGTCCTACGAGCAGTACTTC.

This clonotype was picked up many times. The chain recombines TRBV28 with TRBJ1-5; 12 nucleotides align to TRBD1. CDR1 MDHEN and CDR2 SYDVKM come from the germline V gene. This CDR3 is built from 16 residues. J gave up 7 bases and V 7 bases, and 11 bases lay outside the gene matches. DNA of the CDR3: TGTGCCAGCAAACTGGACGGGACAGGGGGCGACCAGCCCCAGCATTTT. Protein product: CASKLDGTGGDQPQHF.

Many counts were recorded for this clonotype. The V and J genes are TRBV3-1 and TRBJ2-1; 10 bases map to TRBD2. The CDR3 has 14 residues. The ends lost 4 bases at V and 10 bases at J; junction bases unmatched: 7. Germline-derived CDR1 and CDR2 are LGHDT and YNNKEL (reference sequence). The DNA of the CDR3 is TGTGCCAGCAGCCCCGGGACTAGCGTTGGGGAGCAGTTCTTC. Its translation: CASSPGTSVGEQFF.

This clonotype appeared a few times. The chain employs TRBV6-6 and TRBJ2-3, with 8 bases fitting TRBD1. The CDR3 has 17 residues. In germline, CDR1 is MNHNY, CDR2 SVGAGI (reference sequence). The ends lost 0 bases at V and 6 bases at J; junction bases unmatched: 11. In nucleotides, the CDR3 is TGTGCCAGCAGTTACTCGACTCCCGGACAGGGAGTTGATACGCAGTATTTT. Translation gives CASSYSTPGQGVDTQYF.

This clonotype was picked up a small number of times. The chain couples TRBV30 to TRBJ2-1; the match to TRBD1 covers 9 bases. Unmatched junction bases numbered 4, after V lost 1 base and J lost 6 bases. The germline gives CDR1 GTSNPN, CDR2 SVGIG (reference sequence). The CDR3 covers 14 residues. Written as DNA, the CDR3 is TGTGCCTGGAGTGCGGGACAGGGCCCCAATGAGCAGTTCTTC. Its protein product is CAWSAGQGPNEQFF.

The chain carries TRBV19 and TRBJ2-1, with 7 bases aligning to TRBD1. Germline assignment: CDR1 LNHDA and CDR2 SQIVND (reference sequence). CDR3 length: 15 amino acids. The ends lost 6 bases at V and 4 bases at J; junction bases unmatched: 9. The CDR3 DNA sequence: TGTGCCAGTAGGTCCGACAGGGATTCTTACAATGAGCAGTTCTTC. This translates into CASRSDRDSYNEQFF.

In its sample, this clonotype was seen many times. The CDR3 loop reads CASSPGTQGETQYF. In DNA, the CDR3 is TGTGCCAGCAGCCCCGGGACCCAAGGAGAGACCCAGTACTTC. The chain is built from TRBV3-1 and TRBJ2-5; D is perhaps TRBD1 or TRBD2 (5 bases each). Germline loops: CDR1 LGHDT, CDR2 YNNKEL (reference sequence). V was clipped by 4 bases and J by 4 bases, with 13 bases between them. The CDR3 loop spans 14 amino acids.